This T cell receptor beta chain was identified in a study of cytotoxic CD8 clonotypes in ibrutinib-treated CLL. Study-wide points: With treatment, public clonotypes, which were uncommon, either contracted or remained stable.

The method was immunoSEQ multiplex PCR; TCRdb's version includes in-frame clones alone and lacks a portion of them. This sample has around 310,000 clones, with 80% found just once. The CDR3 totals 14 residues. CDR1 MGHDK and CDR2 SYGVNS come from the germline V gene. Trimming cost V 6 bases and J 2 bases, with 13 bases left between them. Remarks on this clone: Its antigen is not known.

The sequence was obtained from a human donor with chronic lymphocytic leukemia. The V gene is TRBV25-1, the J gene TRBJ1-1; perhaps TRBD1 as D (5 bases). This specimen was PBMCs, taken before ibrutinib treatment. CDR3 sequence reads: CASSDHQGNTEAFF. CDR3 DNA sequence: TGTGCCAGCAGCGATCACCAGGGAAACACTGAAGCTTTCTTT.